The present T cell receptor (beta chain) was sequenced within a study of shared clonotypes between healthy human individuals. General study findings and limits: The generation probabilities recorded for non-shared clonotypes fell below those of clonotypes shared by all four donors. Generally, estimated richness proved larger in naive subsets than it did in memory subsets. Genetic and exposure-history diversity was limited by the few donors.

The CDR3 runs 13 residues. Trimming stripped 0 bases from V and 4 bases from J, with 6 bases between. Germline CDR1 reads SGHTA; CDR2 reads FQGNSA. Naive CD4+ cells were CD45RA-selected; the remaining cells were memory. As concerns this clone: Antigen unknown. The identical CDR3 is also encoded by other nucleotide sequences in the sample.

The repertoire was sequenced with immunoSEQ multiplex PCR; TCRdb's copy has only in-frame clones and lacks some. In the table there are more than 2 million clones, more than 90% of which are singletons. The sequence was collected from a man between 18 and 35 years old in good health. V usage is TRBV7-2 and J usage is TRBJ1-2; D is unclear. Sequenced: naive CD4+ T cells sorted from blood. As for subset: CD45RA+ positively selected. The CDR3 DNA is TGTGCCAGCAGCTTAGCGGGTTCCTATGGCTACACCTTC. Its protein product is CASSLAGSYGYTF.